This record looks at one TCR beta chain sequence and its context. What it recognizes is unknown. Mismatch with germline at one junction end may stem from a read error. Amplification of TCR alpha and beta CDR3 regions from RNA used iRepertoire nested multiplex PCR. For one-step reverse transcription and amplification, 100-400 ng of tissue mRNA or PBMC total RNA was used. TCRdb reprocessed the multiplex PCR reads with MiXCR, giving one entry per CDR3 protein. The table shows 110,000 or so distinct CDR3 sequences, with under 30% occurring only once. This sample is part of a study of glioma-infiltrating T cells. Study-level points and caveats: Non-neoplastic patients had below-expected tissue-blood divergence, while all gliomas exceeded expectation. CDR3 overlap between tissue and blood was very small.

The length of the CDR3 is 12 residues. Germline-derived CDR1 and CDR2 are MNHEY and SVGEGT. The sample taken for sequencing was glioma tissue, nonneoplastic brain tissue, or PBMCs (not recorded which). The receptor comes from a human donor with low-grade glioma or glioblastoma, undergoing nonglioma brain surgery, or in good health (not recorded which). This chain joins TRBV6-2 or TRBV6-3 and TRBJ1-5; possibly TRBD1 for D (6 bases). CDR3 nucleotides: TGTTCCAGTGCAGGGGTCTACCAGCCCCAGCATTTT. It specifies CSSAGVYQPQHF.